What follows are 30 T cell receptor beta chains derived from one specimen sequenced in a study of identical twins. Using its own MiXCR run on the 5' RACE reads, TCRdb lists one record per CDR3 protein. The profile shows 1.5 million to 2 million distinct CDR3 sequences, around a third of them singletons. Sequenced input: cord blood. These receptors were obtained from a newborn girl in good health.

The V gene is TRBV29-1, the J gene TRBJ2-1; D tentatively fits TRBD1 or TRBD2 (7 bases each). The CDR3 has 19 residues. Trimming removed 5 bases from V and 0 bases from J, with 26 bases in between. The germline gives CDR1 SQVTM, CDR2 ANQGSEA. The CDR3 nucleotides read TGCAGCGTTTCGCGGGGAGGGGGCCCCTACCCCAGCTCCTACAATGAGCAGTTCTTC. It specifies CSVSRGGGPYPSSYNEQFF.

This clonotype was counted between two and nine times. The chain has TRBV20-1 and TRBJ2-3, with 8 nucleotides matching TRBD2. The CDR3 runs 14 residues. Germline V gives CDR1 DFQATT, CDR2 SNEGSKA (reference sequence). The CDR3, as DNA: TGCAGGCCAACCGGGACTAGGTCCACAGATACGCAGTATTTT. Translating it yields CRPTGTRSTDTQYF.

The chain links TRBV6-1 to TRBJ2-3; TRBD2 might be the D (5 bases). Trimming cost V 7 bases and J 2 bases, with 13 bases left between them. CDR1 is MNHNS and CDR2 is SASEGT in the germline V gene. The CDR3 runs to 14 residues. The CDR3 DNA reads as TGTGCCAGCACAGTACGGGATATCACAGATACGCAGTATTTT. It is translated as CASTVRDITDTQYF.

This clonotype showed up just a few times. This chain uses TRBV6-5 with TRBJ2-7, with 8 bases aligning to TRBD1. The CDR3 is 15 amino acids. V lost 6 bases, J lost 0 bases, and 7 bases stayed unmatched. Germline V CDR1 and CDR2: MNHEY, SVGAGI. CDR3 nucleotide sequence: TGTGCCAGCAGCCCAGACAGGGGACTCTCCTACGAGCAGTACTTC. Its translation: CASSPDRGLSYEQYF.

This chain joins TRBV4-1 and TRBJ2-3; D ambiguous. The germline V gene encodes CDR1 MGHRA and CDR2 YSYEKL. Between the trimmed V and J ends, which lost 2 bases and 0 bases, there was a span of 9 bases. CDR3 length: 15 residues. The CDR3 protein is CASSQFSISTDTQYF. For the CDR3, the DNA is TGCGCCAGCAGCCAATTTTCCATTAGCACAGATACGCAGTATTTT.

At least ten counts were recorded for this clonotype. The chain combines TRBV7-2 with TRBJ1-1; D gene ambiguous. V lost 1 base and J lost 5, with 8 bases in between. Germline V lookup: CDR1 SGHTA, CDR2 FQGNSA. The CDR3 covers 13 residues. CDR3 nucleotide sequence: TGTGCCAGCAGCTTAGGTGGCTGGACTGAAGCTTTCTTT. Encoded protein: CASSLGGWTEAFF.

This clonotype turned up a few times. The rearrangement joins TRBV20-1 to TRBJ1-5; 7 positions agree with TRBD1. The CDR3 totals 13 residues. Losses at the gene ends were 1 base for V and 7 bases for J; bases not matched to a gene: 4. CDR1 and CDR2 from the germline V gene are DFQATT and SNEGSKA (reference sequence). CDR3 DNA: TGCAGTGCTAGAGCAGGGGGTTGGCAGCCCCAGCATTTT. Amino acids: CSARAGGWQPQHF.

The rearrangement links TRBV20-1 to TRBJ2-3, with D tentatively TRBD1 or TRBD2 (5 bases each). CDR3 size: 14 residues. Trimming removed 7 bases at V and 8 bases at J, with 22 bases between. Looked up from germline, CDR1 is DFQATT and CDR2 is SNEGSKA (reference sequence). The CDR3 nucleotides read TGCAGTGGCCCTCGGGACGGTACTTTCGGTACGCAGTATTTT. Translation: CSGPRDGTFGTQYF.

This clonotype was counted between two and nine times. The V gene is TRBV6-5, the J gene TRBJ2-5, with TRBD1 matching 8 bases. The CDR3 is 14 amino acids. Germline CDR1 reads MNHEY; CDR2 reads SVGAGI. Trimming cost V 2 bases and J 4 bases; bases outside gene matches: 3. CDR3 sequence reads: CASSYPGQGETQYF. CDR3 coding DNA: TGTGCCAGCAGTTACCCAGGACAGGGAGAGACCCAGTACTTC.

This clonotype was seen only a few times. In DNA, the CDR3 is TGTGCCAGCAGTTTATTACGGACACAGGGGGCGGACACTGAAGCTTTCTTT. This sequence encodes CASSLLRTQGADTEAFF. This chain uses TRBV27 with TRBJ1-1; TRBD1 aligns across 9 bases. Germline-derived CDR1 and CDR2 are MNHEY and SMNVEV (reference sequence). The CDR3 sequence is 17 residues long. V was pared by 1 base and J by 3 bases, with 9 bases of the junction left unmatched.

The chain recombines TRBV14 with TRBJ2-2, with D possibly TRBD1 on 5 matching bases. CDR1 SGHDN and CDR2 FVKESK come from the germline V gene. This CDR3 is 15 amino acids long. V dropped 4 bases and J dropped 1 base, with 10 bases sitting between them. The CDR3 reads CASSLRQRNTGELFF. DNA for the CDR3: TGTGCCAGCAGCCTTAGACAGAGGAACACCGGGGAGCTGTTTTTT.

This clonotype has a count of ten or more. The chain is built from TRBV29-1 and TRBJ2-6; D gene uncertain. The V end lost 6 bases, the J end lost 4 bases, and 10 bases lay between the germline ends. The CDR3 extends over 13 amino acids. Germline V lookup: CDR1 SQVTM, CDR2 ANQGSEA. CDR3 in DNA: TGCAGCGTGCTCCACTCAGGGGCCAACGTCCTGACTTTC. Translation gives CSVLHSGANVLTF.

On this clonotype itself: An end of the junction does not agree with germline; a read error may underlie this. The chain couples TRBV28 to TRBJ2-3; 8 bases match TRBD2. The CDR3 runs 15 residues. Looked up from germline, CDR1 is MDHEN and CDR2 is SYDVKM. CDR3 protein: CTSSGPGGSDGTQYF. CDR3 DNA sequence: TGTACCAGCAGCGGTCCGGGGGGGTCTGACGGTACGCAGTATTTT.

The J gene is TRBJ1-5, the V gene TRBV12-3 or TRBV12-4; D call uncertain. This CDR3 has 12 amino acids. Trimming left V 3 bases short and J 9 bases short, with 9 bases between. The CDR3 protein is CASSLSRRPQHF. CDR3 sequence (DNA): TGTGCCAGCAGTTTGTCAAGGCGGCCCCAGCATTTT.

As for this clonotype: Its ends do not fully match the called genes, so a read error is possible. The rearrangement links TRBV20-1 to TRBJ2-1; D not resolved. Germline V gives CDR1 DFQATT, CDR2 SNEGSKA (reference sequence). CDR3 size: 13 residues. The DNA of the CDR3 is TGCGGTGCCCTAGGTAGGGCCGGCAATGAGCAGTTCTTC. It translates to CGALGRAGNEQFF.

This clonotype was observed a few times. V usage is TRBV20-1 and J usage is TRBJ2-5, with TRBD1 matching over 8 bases. Losses at the gene ends were 4 bases for V and 3 bases for J; bases not matched to a gene: 13. The CDR3 length is 16 residues. Per germline, CDR1 DFQATT and CDR2 SNEGSKA (reference sequence). The CDR3 reads CSAKRKQRDRKETQYF. The CDR3 DNA sequence: TGCAGTGCTAAAAGGAAGCAAAGGGACAGGAAAGAGACCCAGTACTTC.

CDR3 sequence: CGAGGLAENIQYF. The CDR3 nucleotides are TGCGGCGCCGGGGGACTAGCGGAAAACATTCAGTACTTC. This chain links TRBV29-1 with TRBJ2-4; TRBD2 agrees at 11 bases. Germline CDR1 and CDR2: SQVTM and ANQGSEA. The CDR3 covers 13 residues.

The chain links TRBV12-3 or TRBV12-4 to TRBJ1-5, with D perhaps TRBD1 (5 bases). The CDR3 loop spans 18 amino acids. V was pared by 5 bases and J by 0 bases, with 20 bases between. The CDR3 coding sequence is TGTGCCAGCAGTCCCTCGGCCCCCCAGACAGTTAGCAATCAGCCCCAGCATTTT. This translates into CASSPSAPQTVSNQPQHF.

This clonotype appeared a few times. The rearrangement joins TRBV6-5 to TRBJ2-7; the D gene is possibly TRBD1 (5 bases). The germline V gene has CDR1 MNHEY and CDR2 SVGAGI. The CDR3 covers 12 residues. V shed 6 bases and J shed 2 bases, with 8 bases lying between them. Here the CDR3 reads CASRGRAYEQYF. The DNA for the CDR3 is TGTGCCAGCAGGGGCAGGGCCTACGAGCAGTACTTC.

This clonotype was seen repeatedly, ten times or more. At one end the junction does not follow the germline gene, possibly because of a read error. This rearrangement joins TRBV7-2 to TRBJ1-1, with D tentatively TRBD1 (5 bases). The CDR3 sequence is 15 residues long. Germline V CDR1 and CDR2: SGHTA, FQGNSA. CDR3 sequence (DNA): TGTGCCAGCAGTTTAGCGGGACGGATGAACACTGAAGCTTTCTTT. This translates into CASSLAGRMNTEAFF. The full variable domain, its missing parts supplied by reference TRBV7-2 and TRBJ1-1, is GAGVSQSPSNKVTEKGKDVELRCDPISGHTALYWYRQSLGQGLEFLIYFQGNSAPDKSGLPSDRFSAERTGGSVSTLTIQRTQQEDSAVYLCASSLAGRMNTEAFFGQGTRLTVV.

The J gene is TRBJ2-1, the V gene TRBV4-2; unclear D gene. The germline V gene has CDR1 LGHNA and CDR2 YNFKEQ. This CDR3 is built from 13 residues. The V gene lost 3 bases and the J gene lost 8 bases, with 11 bases spanning the gap. CDR3: CASSQVQTDEQFF. CDR3 coding DNA: TGTGCCAGCAGCCAGGTTCAAACAGATGAGCAGTTCTTC.

The chain links TRBV28 to TRBJ1-2; possibly TRBD1 for D (5 bases). The CDR3 consists of 12 residues. Per germline, CDR1 MDHEN and CDR2 SYDVKM. With 6 bases removed from V and 7 bases from J, the gap between germline ends came to 12 bases. CDR3 region: CASSPGGFGYTF. The CDR3 DNA is TGTGCCAGCAGCCCCGGGGGGTTTGGCTACACCTTC.

This clonotype showed up just once. The J gene is TRBJ2-1, the V gene TRBV19, with 8 bases matching TRBD2. CDR1 is LNHDA and CDR2 is SQIVND in the germline V gene (reference sequence). The CDR3 is 17 residues long. The junction had 15 bases not matched to a gene; V was cut back by 3 bases and J by 8 bases. The CDR3 sequence is CASSIFPLAGGSDEQFF. The CDR3, as DNA: TGTGCCAGTAGTATCTTCCCCCTGGCGGGAGGCTCGGATGAGCAGTTCTTC.

A few counts support this clonotype. The limits of the CDR3 on the DNA are not certain, so only TCRdb's listed CDR3 is given. The J gene is TRBJ2-4, the V gene TRBV7-2; the D call in the table, TRBD1, was not verified against the DNA. From germline, CDR1 is SGHTA and CDR2 FQGNSA. The CDR3 spans 14 residues, counting both ends. The chain's CDR3 is CASSLVVGSGTEYF.

On this clonotype: One junction end does not reproduce the germline sequence, and a read error may be involved. The chain links TRBV28 to TRBJ1-5; D unresolved. Germline V gene lookup returns CDR1 MDHEN and CDR2 SYDVKM. This CDR3 region has 12 residues. The CDR3 is CASSLSNQPRHF. In nucleotides, the CDR3 is TGTGCCAGCAGTTTATCCAATCAGCCCCGGCATTTT. Full variable domain (outside the CDR3, taken from reference TRBV28 and TRBJ1-5): DVKVTQSSRYLVKRTGEKVFLECVQDMDHENMFWYRQDPGLGLRLIYFSYDVKMKEKGDIPEGYSVSREKKERFSLILESASTNQTSMYLCASSLSNQPRHFGDGTRLSIL.

The rearrangement links TRBV10-3 to TRBJ2-4; 7 nucleotides agree with TRBD2. Near its end, the DNA agrees better with TRBJ2-7, so the J call may be wrong. There are 14 residues in the CDR3. Germline V lookup: CDR1 ENHRY, CDR2 SYGVKD. The CDR3 spells CAISAGGGGYEQYF. Here the CDR3 DNA reads TGTGCCATCAGTGCGGGGGGAGGAGGGTACGAGCAGTACTTC.

The chain employs TRBV5-1 and TRBJ2-2; TRBD2 is a possible D gene (6 bases). The V gene lost 4 bases and the J gene lost 2 bases, with 12 bases spanning the gap. The germline gives CDR1 SGHRS, CDR2 YFSETQ. There are 15 residues in the CDR3. The CDR3: CASSQSGDNTGELFF. The DNA for the CDR3 is TGCGCCAGCAGCCAGTCGGGGGATAACACCGGGGAGCTGTTTTTT.

V is TRBV2 and J is TRBJ2-3, with 12 nucleotides matching TRBD2. Per the germline V gene, CDR1 is SNHLY and CDR2 is FYNNEI. The junction had 2 bases not matched to a gene; V was cut back by 6 bases and J by 1 base. The CDR3 loop spans 15 amino acids. This CDR3 is CASRTSGRGTDTQYF. The CDR3 DNA is TGTGCCAGCAGGACTAGCGGGAGAGGCACAGATACGCAGTATTTT.

The chain carries TRBV18 and TRBJ1-4; 7 bases line up with TRBD1. This CDR3 is 16 amino acids long. V lost 0 bases, J lost 2 bases, and 3 bases stayed unmatched. Germline assignment: CDR1 KGHSH and CDR2 LQKENI. Written as DNA, the CDR3 is TGTGCCAGCTCACCACCCCCAGGGGGGACTAATGAAAAACTGTTTTTT. Protein: CASSPPPGGTNEKLFF. The complete variable domain, with remaining parts taken from reference TRBV18 and TRBJ1-4, reads NAGVMQNPRHLVRRRGQEARLRCSPMKGHSHVYWYRQLPEEGLKFMVYLQKENIIDESGMPKERFSAEFPKEGPSILRIQQVVRGDSAAYFCASSPPPGGTNEKLFFGSGTQLSVL.

The chain combines TRBV20-1 with TRBJ2-7; 10 bases line up with TRBD2. With 1 base clipped from V and 7 bases from J, the junction kept 7 bases outside the gene matches. This CDR3 spans 14 amino acids. Germline V gene lookup returns CDR1 DFQATT and CDR2 SNEGSKA (reference sequence). CDR3 nucleotides: TGCAGTGCTAGAGGCCTAGCGGGGGTAGATGAGCAGTACTTC. It codes for CSARGLAGVDEQYF.